A single sample gave rise to the 22 T cell receptor beta chains below, sequenced in a study of blood T cell repertoires in COVID-19. The data were produced by immunoSEQ multiplex PCR, yet TCRdb's version contains in-frame clones alone and is incomplete. The data show under 300,000 clones, 70% to 90% seen once. The sample taken for sequencing was peripheral blood. These receptors came from a woman in her thirties or forties who had recovered from COVID-19.

The V gene is TRBV5-4, the J gene TRBJ1-2; unclear D gene. Trimming removed 2 bases from V and 2 bases from J, with 10 bases in between. Germline V gene sequence: CDR1 SGHNT, CDR2 YYREEE (reference sequence). The length of the CDR3 is 14 residues. CDR3 in DNA: TGTGCCAGCAGCTTTAGGCAGGCCAACTATGGCTACACCTTC. Translated, it gives CASSFRQANYGYTF.

For this clone: Germline and junction disagree at one end, which may indicate a read error. The CDR3 bases are TGTGCCAGCAGGCAAGGGACTAGCGGCCGCTACAATGAGCAGTTCTTC. Protein sequence: CASRQGTSGRYNEQFF. V is TRBV4-2 and J is TRBJ2-1; the match to TRBD2 covers 11 bases. The germline V gene encodes CDR1 LGHNA and CDR2 YNFKEQ. The CDR3 spans 16 residues.

This clone was detected once. The chain joins TRBV9 to TRBJ1-2; D gene uncertain. Germline V gene sequence: CDR1 SGDLS, CDR2 YYNGEE. The CDR3 totals 16 residues. V was clipped by 4 bases and J by 13 bases, with 29 bases between them. CDR3 in DNA: TGTGCCAGCAGCCCAAAAACCCCGGTCTCCCCTATCGTACTCACCTTC. It codes for CASSPKTPVSPIVLTF.

The V gene is TRBV6-6, the J gene TRBJ1-2; 8 positions agree with TRBD1. Germline trimming cut 5 bases from V and 4 bases from J; bases unmatched to any gene: 9. There are 15 residues in the CDR3. Germline V gives CDR1 MNHNY, CDR2 SVGAGI (reference sequence). CDR3 in DNA: TGTGCCAGCAGTGGCCAGGACAGGGAGGGCTATGGCTACACCTTC. This sequence encodes CASSGQDREGYGYTF.

The chain is built from TRBV7-9 and TRBJ2-7, with a possible D match to TRBD1 (6 bases). Trimming took off 8 bases at V and 0 bases at J, with 23 bases between the two ends. This CDR3 is 17 amino acids long. Germline CDR1 SEHNR, CDR2 FQNEAQ (reference sequence). The CDR3 DNA is TGTGCCAGCCGATTAAGGCCCACAGGGCCAAGCTCCTACGAGCAGTACTTC. Its protein is CASRLRPTGPSSYEQYF. The entire variable domain, with the rest obtained from reference TRBV7-9 and TRBJ2-7, is as follows: DTGVSQNPRHKITKRGQNVTFRCDPISEHNRLYWYRQTLGQGPEFLTYFQNEAQLEKSRLLSDRFSAERPKGSFSTLEIQRTEQGDSAMYLCASRLRPTGPSSYEQYFGPGTRLTVT.

This clone has only a few counts. The chain employs TRBV19 and TRBJ1-3; a weak D match, TRBD1 (5 bases). This CDR3 is 13 amino acids long. The V gene's germline CDR1 is LNHDA and CDR2 SQIVND (reference sequence). Deletions cut 3 bases from V and 10 bases from J, with 13 bases between. CDR3 DNA sequence: TGTGCCAGTAGTATTCCAGGGTCCGCTACCATATATTTT. Encoded protein: CASSIPGSATIYF.

The V gene is TRBV5-4, the J gene TRBJ1-2, with a weak D call TRBD1 (6 bases). Looked up from germline, CDR1 is SGHNT and CDR2 is YYREEE (reference sequence). The germline V and J ends were trimmed by 4 bases and 7 bases, with 17 bases remaining between them. The CDR3 is 14 residues long. The CDR3 bases are TGTGCCAGCAGCGGCCGGGGGGGGCCAGGTGGCTACACCTTC. Translation gives CASSGRGGPGGYTF.

The gene calls are TRBV20-1 and TRBJ2-5; no clear D. The CDR3 is 14 residues long. V was pared by 3 bases and J by 2 bases, with 13 bases between. CDR1 is DFQATT and CDR2 is SNEGSKA in the germline V gene (reference sequence). The CDR3 here is CSASARGEQETQYF. The CDR3 region has the DNA TGCAGTGCTAGTGCCCGCGGCGAGCAAGAGACCCAGTACTTC.

The V and J genes are TRBV2 and TRBJ1-4; no clear D gene. Germline V gene sequence: CDR1 SNHLY, CDR2 FYNNEI. This CDR3 has 12 residues. Between the trimmed V and J ends, which lost 3 bases and 8 bases, there was a span of 7 bases. CDR3 sequence: CASSDSGEKLFF. CDR3 nucleotides: TGTGCCAGCAGTGACAGCGGAGAAAAACTGTTTTTT.

The rearrangement links TRBV3-1 (or the pseudogene TRBV3-2) to TRBJ2-3; 9 bases are shared with TRBD2. Trimming took 4 bases from V and 1 from J; bases not matched to a gene: 12. The CDR3 is 18 amino acids. CDR1 and CDR2 (germline): LGHDT, YNNKEL (reference sequence). The CDR3 DNA reads as TGTGCCAGCAGCCTTAGAGGCGGGAGGGCCGGGGGCACAGATACGCAGTATTTT. Translating it yields CASSLRGGRAGGTDTQYF.

This chain uses TRBV6-5 with TRBJ2-7; D is perhaps TRBD1 (5 bases). The CDR3 loop spans 13 amino acids. From germline, CDR1 is MNHEY and CDR2 SVGAGI. V was shortened by 10 bases and J by 0 bases, with 13 bases between the two germline ends. The CDR3 protein is CATSPRVSYEQYV. In DNA, the CDR3 is TGTGCCACCTCACCCAGGGTCTCCTACGAGCAGTACGTC.

CDR3 nucleotide sequence: TGTGCCAGCAGGCCAGCGGGAGGGGAGCAGTTCTTC. It translates to CASRPAGGEQFF. The chain combines TRBV27 with TRBJ2-1; 10 bases align to TRBD2. The V gene end was trimmed by 6 bases and the J gene end by 10 bases; junction bases not matched to a gene: 3. Germline V gene data show CDR1 as MNHEY and CDR2 as SMNVEV (reference sequence). The CDR3 length is 12 residues.

This clone showed up just once. The chain carries TRBV30 and TRBJ2-4; a possible D gene is TRBD2 (5 bases). This CDR3 region has 13 residues. Germline loops: CDR1 GTSNPN, CDR2 SVGIG (reference sequence). V lost 2 bases to trimming and J lost 6 bases, with 11 bases between them. For the CDR3, the DNA is TGTGCCTGGAGTCCCGGGGTTGTAAACATTCAGTACTTC. Translation: CAWSPGVVNIQYF.

The gene calls are TRBV15 and TRBJ1-1, with D unclear. Germline-derived CDR1 and CDR2 are LNHNV and YYDKDF (reference sequence). The CDR3 totals 15 residues. V lost 0 bases to trimming and J lost 4 bases, with 12 bases between them. CDR3 loop: CATSRDPRAFTEAFF. The DNA for the CDR3 is TGTGCCACCAGCAGAGATCCGAGGGCGTTCACTGAAGCTTTCTTT.

The J gene is TRBJ1-2, the V gene TRBV5-6, with 8 bases fitting TRBD1. V dropped 3 bases and J dropped 4; count of bases not matched to a gene: 8. Germline V gives CDR1 SGHDT, CDR2 YYEEEE. The CDR3 loop spans 15 amino acids. CDR3 sequence reads: CASSSASGGAYGYTF. The CDR3 DNA is TGTGCCAGCAGCTCTGCCTCAGGGGGCGCCTATGGCTACACCTTC.

The chain uses TRBV27 and TRBJ2-2, with a weak D call TRBD1 (6 bases). Germline V gene lookup returns CDR1 MNHEY and CDR2 SMNVEV (reference sequence). There are 15 residues in the CDR3. Trimming cost V 6 bases and J 2 bases, with 13 bases left between them. CDR3 nucleotides: TGTGCCAGCAGACGAGACAGGACAAACACCGGGGAGCTGTTTTTT. Protein: CASRRDRTNTGELFF.

The chain couples TRBV7-2 to TRBJ2-3; TRBD2 matches 12 bases. V shed 0 bases, J shed 3 bases, and the junction held 10 bases outside the gene matches. Germline CDR1 is SGHTA and CDR2 is FQGNSA. This CDR3 spans 19 amino acids. CDR3 in amino acids: CASSLAKGLAGGGTDTQYF. In DNA, the CDR3 is TGTGCCAGCAGCTTAGCCAAGGGGCTAGCGGGAGGGGGTACAGATACGCAGTATTTT.

The chain recombines TRBV7-2 with TRBJ1-4; D may be TRBD1 (5 bases). This CDR3 has 15 amino acids. Trimming removed 5 bases at V and 0 bases at J, with 10 bases between. Germline CDR1 is SGHTA and CDR2 is FQGNSA. The CDR3 DNA is TGTGCCAGCAGCAAAACAGGTCCAACTAATGAAAAACTGTTTTTT. This translates into CASSKTGPTNEKLFF.

The rearrangement joins TRBV6-5 to TRBJ2-1; a weak D match, TRBD2 (5 bases). The germline V and J ends were trimmed by 6 bases and 6 bases, with 18 bases remaining between them. The CDR3 is made up of 15 amino acids. The germline V gene encodes CDR1 MNHEY and CDR2 SVGAGI. In DNA, the CDR3 is TGTGCCAGCAGCACGAGGGTGAGGTCAGGCAATGAGCAGTTCTTC. This gives the protein CASSTRVRSGNEQFF.

The gene calls are TRBV12-5 and TRBJ2-5, with D tentatively TRBD2 (6 bases). The V gene's germline CDR1 is LGHNT and CDR2 FRNRAP. CDR3 length: 11 amino acids. Between the trimmed V and J ends, which lost 2 bases and 9 bases, there was a span of 7 bases. CDR3 in amino acids: CASGLWGAQYF. The CDR3, as DNA: TGTGCTAGTGGTTTGTGGGGGGCCCAGTACTTC. The full variable domain, its missing parts supplied by reference TRBV12-5 and TRBJ2-5, is DARVTQTPRHKVTEMGQEVTMRCQPILGHNTVFWYRQTMMQGLELLAYFRNRAPLDDSGMPKDRFSAEMPDATLATLKIQPSEPRDSAVYFCASGLWGAQYFGPGTRLLVL.

Here the CDR3 reads CASTLSNQPQHF. The CDR3 DNA sequence: TGTGCCAGCACCCTAAGCAATCAGCCCCAGCATTTT. The genes are TRBV12-3 or TRBV12-4 and TRBJ1-5; D is unresolved. The ends were cut back, 7 bases at V and 1 base at J, with 5 bases in the middle. This CDR3 is 12 amino acids long.

The chain has TRBV7-9 and TRBJ2-1, with 13 bases identical to TRBD2. Trimming cost V 5 bases and J 4 bases; bases outside gene matches: 11. The length of the CDR3 is 18 residues. Per the germline V gene, CDR1 is SEHNR and CDR2 is FQNEAQ (reference sequence). The CDR3 region has the DNA TGTGCCAGCAGCCCACGGACTAGCGGGAGTGGCCCTTACAATGAGCAGTTCTTC. It codes for CASSPRTSGSGPYNEQFF.